The rows below give T cell receptor beta chains drawn from one sample of a study of blood T cells in healthy people across ages. TCRdb reprocessed the 5' RACE reads with MiXCR, giving one entry per CDR3 protein. Of under 750,000 distinct CDR3 sequences in the sample, around half were seen once. Sequencing was performed on blood. These receptors all stem from a man older than 75 in good health. Each CDR3 is given with its conserved first and last residue. D genes are given only for firm matches. Expanded clones are given a class, and other clones once, few, many or no size at all.

v_gene: TRBV7-2
j_gene: TRBJ1-2
d_gene: NA
abundance: NA
CDR3nt: TGTGCCAGCAGCCCCGGGGACGGTTACTATGGCTACACCTTC
CDR3aa: CASSPGDGYYGYTF

v_gene: TRBV2
j_gene: TRBJ2-5
d_gene: TRBD1
abundance: few
CDR3nt: TGTGCCAGCACCCAGGACAGGGGAGACCAAGAGACCCAGTACTTC
CDR3aa: CASTQDRGDQETQYF

v_gene: TRBV28
j_gene: TRBJ1-5
d_gene: NA
abundance: NA
CDR3nt: TGTGCCAGCAGCGCCAGGGGCAGGGGTGGATCCTTTGGTAATCAGCCCCAGCATTTT
CDR3aa: CASSARGRGGSFGNQPQHF

v_gene: TRBV7-9
j_gene: TRBJ2-7
d_gene: TRBD1
abundance: many
CDR3nt: TGTGCCAGCAGCCGAGGGGACAGGCTTTTTTACTACGAGCAGTACTTC
CDR3aa: CASSRGDRLFYYEQYF

v_gene: TRBV4-1
j_gene: TRBJ2-7
d_gene: TRBD1
abundance: NA
CDR3nt: TGCGCCAGCAGCAAAGGACAGGGTAGGTTCTACGAGCAGTACTTC
CDR3aa: CASSKGQGRFYEQYF

v_gene: TRBV29-1
j_gene: TRBJ2-7
d_gene: NA
abundance: NA
CDR3nt: TGCAGCGTTGAAGACAACAAGTTCGAGCAGTACTTC
CDR3aa: CSVEDNKFEQYF

v_gene: TRBV6-2/TRBV6-3
j_gene: TRBJ2-3
d_gene: TRBD1
abundance: NA
CDR3nt: TGTGCCAGCAGTTACAGCGGGACAGGGGTTCTCCCAGATACGCAGTATTTT
CDR3aa: CASSYSGTGVLPDTQYF

v_gene: TRBV6-2/TRBV6-3
j_gene: TRBJ2-7
d_gene: NA
abundance: NA
CDR3nt: TGTGCCAGCAGCCACGGGACCGAGCAGTACTTC
CDR3aa: CASSHGTEQYF

v_gene: TRBV5-1
j_gene: TRBJ2-4
d_gene: TRBD2
abundance: NA
CDR3nt: TGCGCCGGCAGCACGGGGGGACTGACCCTAGCCAAAAACATTCAGTACTTC
CDR3aa: CAGSTGGLTLAKNIQYF

v_gene: TRBV12-3/TRBV12-4
j_gene: TRBJ1-2
d_gene: NA
abundance: once
CDR3nt: TGTGCCAGCAGTCCAACCAGGGGAGGGTGGGGCTACACCTTC
CDR3aa: CASSPTRGGWGYTF

v_gene: TRBV11-3
j_gene: TRBJ1-1
d_gene: TRBD1
abundance: once
CDR3nt: TGTGCCAGCAGCCCGACAGGGGGCCAAGATCACACTGAAGCTTTCTTT
CDR3aa: CASSPTGGQDHTEAFF

v_gene: TRBV29-1
j_gene: TRBJ2-6
d_gene: NA
abundance: NA
CDR3nt: TGCAGCGTTGACTGGTCTGGGGCCAACGTCCTGACTTTC
CDR3aa: CSVDWSGANVLTF

v_gene: TRBV29-1
j_gene: TRBJ1-2
d_gene: NA
abundance: few
CDR3nt: TGCAGCGGGAGGGCAGGGGACTATGGCTACACCTTC
CDR3aa: CSGRAGDYGYTF

v_gene: TRBV7-2
j_gene: TRBJ2-3
d_gene: NA
abundance: once
CDR3nt: TGTGCCAGCAGCCCAGAGACAGCTGTGGATACGCAGTATTTT
CDR3aa: CASSPETAVDTQYF

v_gene: TRBV6-5
j_gene: TRBJ1-1
d_gene: TRBD1
abundance: NA
CDR3nt: TGTGCCGTGAGGAGGGGGCCGGAAACTGAAGCTTTCTTT
CDR3aa: CAVRRGPETEAFF

v_gene: TRBV29-1
j_gene: TRBJ2-2
d_gene: TRBD1
abundance: once
CDR3nt: TGCAGCGTTGTTTACCCGGACAGGCCCGCGAATACCGGGGAGCTGTTTTTT
CDR3aa: CSVVYPDRPANTGELFF

v_gene: TRBV7-2
j_gene: TRBJ1-3
d_gene: NA
abundance: NA
CDR3nt: TGTGCCAGCAGCTACGGAGGGGGTAGGAGAAGCTCTGGAAACACCATATATTTT
CDR3aa: CASSYGGGRRSSGNTIYF